This is a list of T cell receptor beta chains from one sample in a study of blood T cell repertoires in COVID-19. TCRdb keeps only in-frame clones here, not all; method: immunoSEQ multiplex PCR. The repertoire holds approximately 330,000 clones, nearly 90% seen once, with roughly a tenth in the top ten. The sample was PBMCs or T cells enriched from blood (not recorded which). The receptors were sampled from a woman between 25 and 40 years old who had recovered from COVID-19. Both conserved end residues are part of each CDR3. A D gene is named only where the DNA matches it firmly. Rows may omit the clone size; those that give it use once, few, many or a size class.

>TRBJ2-1|.|TRBV30|.
TGTGCCTGGAGTAAGGGGGACTCCTACAATGAGCAGTTCTTC
CAWSKGDSYNEQFF
>TRBJ1-6|.|TRBV28|.
TGTGCCAGCACCCTGCTAATGGATTCACCCCTCCACTTT
CASTLLMDSPLHF
>TRBJ2-1|.|TRBV11-1|TRBD2
TGTGCCAGGAGATCGCGGGAGGCGTCCTACAATGAGCAGTTCTTC
CARRSREASYNEQFF
>TRBJ2-7|.|TRBV19|TRBD2
TGTGCCAGTAGTATCGGACTAGGGGTTTACGAGCAGTACTTC
CASSIGLGVYEQYF
>TRBJ2-3|.|TRBV7-3|TRBD2
TGTGCCAGCAGCTTAAATGGCGGGAGTTCAAGGACGCAGTATTTT
CASSLNGGSSRTQYF
>TRBJ2-1|.|TRBV9|TRBD2
TGTGCCAGTGAACCGGGACTAGCGGGATGGGGTGCCGGGAATGAGCAGTTCTTC
CASEPGLAGWGAGNEQFF
>TRBJ2-5|.|TRBV2|.
TGTGCCAGCAATATCCAGGCCCAAGAGACCCAGTACTTC
CASNIQAQETQYF
>TRBJ2-1|.|TRBV24-1|TRBD2
TGTGCCACCAGTGTCACCGGGACTAGCGGGAGTCATGAGCAGTTCTTC
CATSVTGTSGSHEQFF
>TRBJ2-5|.|TRBV6-5|.
TGTGCCAGCAGTAGGACAGACGAGACCCAGTACTTC
CASSRTDETQYF
>TRBJ2-3|.|TRBV2|.
TGTGCCAGCAGTGGGTGGGAGGATACGCAGTATTTT
CASSGWEDTQYF
>TRBJ2-2|once|TRBV13|.
TGTGCCAGCAGCCCCTCACTCATCGGGGAGCTGTTTTTT
CASSPSLIGELFF
>TRBJ2-3|.|TRBV29-1|.
TGCAGCGTCCGACAGTCCACAGATACGCAGTATTTT
CSVRQSTDTQYF
>TRBJ2-1|.|TRBV27|TRBD1
TGTGCCAGCATCCTAAAGTGGGACAGGGGGTACAATGAGCAGTTCTTC
CASILKWDRGYNEQFF
>TRBJ2-1|once|TRBV7-9|TRBD2
TGTGCCAGCAGCCCAACTAGCGGGAGGGCAACAAACTCCTACAATGAGCAGTTCTTC
CASSPTSGRATNSYNEQFF
>TRBJ2-7|.|TRBV28|.
TGTGCCAGCAGTTTATACGGGGAGTACGAGCAGTACTTC
CASSLYGEYEQYF
>TRBJ1-4|.|TRBV9|.
TGTGCCAGCAGCGTAGAAGGTACAGGGTATGAAAAACTGTTTTTT
CASSVEGTGYEKLFF
>TRBJ2-1|.|TRBV20-1|TRBD1
TGCAGTGCTCGTGCCGGGACAGGGAGTTACAATGAGCAGTTCTTC
CSARAGTGSYNEQFF
>TRBJ2-3|once|TRBV5-1|.
TGCGCCAGCAGCTTCCGGGATCGCAGGGGTGTAGATACGCAGTATTTT
CASSFRDRRGVDTQYF
>TRBJ2-1|.|TRBV6-5|TRBD2
TGTGCCAGCACTCGGATAGCGGGGGGCAATGAGCAGTTCTTC
CASTRIAGGNEQFF
>TRBJ2-5|.|TRBV7-6|.
TGTGCCAGCAGCTTAGGCGGGGCGATTTACGAGACCCAGTACTTC
CASSLGGAIYETQYF